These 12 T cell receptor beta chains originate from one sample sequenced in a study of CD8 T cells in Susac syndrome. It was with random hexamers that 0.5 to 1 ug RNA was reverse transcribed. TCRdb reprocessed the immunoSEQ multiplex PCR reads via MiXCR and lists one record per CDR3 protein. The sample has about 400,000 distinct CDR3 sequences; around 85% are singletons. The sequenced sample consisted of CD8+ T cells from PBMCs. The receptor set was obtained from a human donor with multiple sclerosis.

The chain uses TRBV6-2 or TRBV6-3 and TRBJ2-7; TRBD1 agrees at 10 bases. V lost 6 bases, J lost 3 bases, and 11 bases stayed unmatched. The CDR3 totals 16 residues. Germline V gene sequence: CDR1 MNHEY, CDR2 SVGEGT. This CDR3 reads CASRPRDRGPIYEQYF. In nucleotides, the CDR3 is TGTGCCAGCAGGCCCCGGGACAGGGGACCCATCTACGAGCAGTACTTC.

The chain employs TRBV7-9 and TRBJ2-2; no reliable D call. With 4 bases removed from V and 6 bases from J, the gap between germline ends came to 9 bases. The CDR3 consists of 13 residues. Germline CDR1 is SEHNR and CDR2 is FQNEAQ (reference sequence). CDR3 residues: CASSSSTSGELFF. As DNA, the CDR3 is TGTGCCAGCAGCTCCTCCACATCCGGGGAGCTGTTTTTT.

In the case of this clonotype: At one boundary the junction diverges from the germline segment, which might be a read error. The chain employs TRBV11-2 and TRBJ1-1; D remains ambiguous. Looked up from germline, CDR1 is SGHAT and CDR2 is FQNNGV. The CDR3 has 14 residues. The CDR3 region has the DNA TGTGCCAGCAGGTCGCCCCTGTCGAACACTGAAGTTTTCTTT. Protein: CASRSPLSNTEVFF.

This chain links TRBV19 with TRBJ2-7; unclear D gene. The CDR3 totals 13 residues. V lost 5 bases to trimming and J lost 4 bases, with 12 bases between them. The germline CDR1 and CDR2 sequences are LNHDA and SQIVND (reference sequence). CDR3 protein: CASSPFFRYEQYF. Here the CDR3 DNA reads TGTGCCAGTAGTCCCTTTTTCCGTTACGAGCAGTACTTC.

CDR3 residues: CASSYIAGGGETQYF. In nucleotides, the CDR3 is TGTGCCAGCAGTTACATTGCGGGGGGCGGGGAGACCCAGTACTTC. The chain links TRBV6-6 to TRBJ2-5, with TRBD2 matching over 8 bases. The CDR3 runs 15 residues. The V gene end was trimmed by 2 bases and the J gene end by 5 bases; junction bases not matched to a gene: 7. Germline CDR1 is MNHNY and CDR2 is SVGAGI (reference sequence).

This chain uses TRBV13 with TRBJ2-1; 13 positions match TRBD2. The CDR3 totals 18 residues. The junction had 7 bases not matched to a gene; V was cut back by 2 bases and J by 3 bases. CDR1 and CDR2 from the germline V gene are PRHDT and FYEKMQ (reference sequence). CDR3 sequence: CASSLYPGLAGDYNEQFF. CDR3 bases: TGTGCCAGCAGCTTATACCCCGGACTAGCGGGGGACTACAATGAGCAGTTCTTC. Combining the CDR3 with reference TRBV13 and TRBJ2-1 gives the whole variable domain AAGVIQSPRHLIKEKRETATLKCYPIPRHDTVYWYQQGPGQDPQFLISFYEKMQSDKGSIPDRFSAQQFSDYHSELNMSSLELGDSALYFCASSLYPGLAGDYNEQFFGPGTRLTVL.

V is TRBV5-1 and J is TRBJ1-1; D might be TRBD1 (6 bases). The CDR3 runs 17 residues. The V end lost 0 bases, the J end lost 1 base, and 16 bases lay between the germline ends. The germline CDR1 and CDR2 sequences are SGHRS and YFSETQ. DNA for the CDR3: TGCGCCAGCAGCTTGGACGGGGGCGGGATACGGAACACTGAAGCTTTCTTT. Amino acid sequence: CASSLDGGGIRNTEAFF. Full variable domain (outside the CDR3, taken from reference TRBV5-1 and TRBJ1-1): KAGVTQTPRYLIKTRGQQVTLSCSPISGHRSVSWYQQTPGQGLQFLFEYFSETQRNKGNFPGRFSGRQFSNSRSEMNVSTLELGDSALYLCASSLDGGGIRNTEAFFGQGTRLTVV.

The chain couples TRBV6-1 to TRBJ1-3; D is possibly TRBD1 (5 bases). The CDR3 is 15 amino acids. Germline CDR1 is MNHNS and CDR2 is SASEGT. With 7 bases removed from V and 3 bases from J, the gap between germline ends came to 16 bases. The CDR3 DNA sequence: TGTGCCAGCACCCACGGTCGGGGCTGTGGAAACACCATATATTTT. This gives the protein CASTHGRGCGNTIYF.

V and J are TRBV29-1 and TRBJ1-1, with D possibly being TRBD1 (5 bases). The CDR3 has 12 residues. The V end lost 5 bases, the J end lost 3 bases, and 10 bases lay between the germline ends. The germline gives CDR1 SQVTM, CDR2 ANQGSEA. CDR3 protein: CSVIGGDTEAFF. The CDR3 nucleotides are TGCAGCGTTATTGGGGGAGACACTGAAGCTTTCTTT.

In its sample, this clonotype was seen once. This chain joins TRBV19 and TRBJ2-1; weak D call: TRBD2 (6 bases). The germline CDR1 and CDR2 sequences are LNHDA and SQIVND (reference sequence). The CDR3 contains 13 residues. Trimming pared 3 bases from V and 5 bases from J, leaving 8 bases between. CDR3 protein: CASSIGGNNEQFF. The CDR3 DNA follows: TGTGCCAGTAGTATCGGAGGGAACAATGAGCAGTTCTTC.

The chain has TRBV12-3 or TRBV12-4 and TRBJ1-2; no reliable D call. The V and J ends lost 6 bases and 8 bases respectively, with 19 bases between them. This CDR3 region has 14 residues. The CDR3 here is CASSSGSPYEGYTF. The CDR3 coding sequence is TGTGCCAGCAGCTCCGGGAGCCCCTATGAAGGCTACACCTTC.

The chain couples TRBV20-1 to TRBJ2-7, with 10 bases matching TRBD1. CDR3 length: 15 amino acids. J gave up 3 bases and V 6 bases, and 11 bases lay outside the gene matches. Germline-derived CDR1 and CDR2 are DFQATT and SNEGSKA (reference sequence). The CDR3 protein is CSAEKGDRGFYEQYF. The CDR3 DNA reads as TGCAGTGCGGAGAAGGGGGACAGGGGATTCTACGAGCAGTACTTC.